Listed here are 2 T cell receptor beta chains from one sample, sequenced in a study of vaccination and CD4 T cells after COVID-19. Regarding treatment: approximately 10-day PBMC culture with coronavirus spike peptide pools or control peptides (ViraFEST assay). The unexposed donor provided CD4+ T cells, which were taken before the COVID-19 pandemic (2011-2018). The Oncomine TCR Beta short-read assay was applied to DNA of cultured CD4+ T cells. Genomic DNA was extracted from cultured CD4+ T cells. MiXCR, applied by TCRdb to the PCR reads, yields one record per CDR3 protein. The profile shows 9,500 to 11,000 distinct CDR3 sequences, 25% to 35% of them singletons. No antigen has been identified for these receptors. The sequencing sample was made of CD4+ T cells from blood, cultured in vitro. These receptor sequences come from a human donor in good health.

This clonotype was detected only a few times. The chain employs TRBV20-1 and TRBJ2-5; 10 nucleotides line up with TRBD2. The V gene's germline CDR1 is DFQATT and CDR2 SNEGSKA (reference sequence). The CDR3 is 13 amino acids. The V and J ends lost 8 bases and 5 bases, in that order; junction bases with no gene match: 8. This CDR3 reads CSSKREGRETQYF. CDR3 sequence (DNA): TGCAGTTCTAAGCGGGAGGGCCGGGAGACCCAGTACTTC.

V is TRBV28 and J is TRBJ1-6, with D tentatively TRBD1 (6 bases). The CDR3 has 17 residues. Trimming removed 6 bases at V and 4 bases at J, with 19 bases between. Germline CDR1 MDHEN, CDR2 SYDVKM. The chain's CDR3 is CASSSTGPQGYNSPLHF. CDR3 DNA: TGTGCCAGCAGCTCGACAGGACCACAAGGATATAATTCACCCCTCCACTTT. The full variable domain, with the rest looked up from reference TRBV28 and TRBJ1-6, is DVKVTQSSRYLVKRTGEKVFLECVQDMDHENMFWYRQDPGLGLRLIYFSYDVKMKEKGDIPEGYSVSREKKERFSLILESASTNQTSMYLCASSSTGPQGYNSPLHFGNGTRLTVT.